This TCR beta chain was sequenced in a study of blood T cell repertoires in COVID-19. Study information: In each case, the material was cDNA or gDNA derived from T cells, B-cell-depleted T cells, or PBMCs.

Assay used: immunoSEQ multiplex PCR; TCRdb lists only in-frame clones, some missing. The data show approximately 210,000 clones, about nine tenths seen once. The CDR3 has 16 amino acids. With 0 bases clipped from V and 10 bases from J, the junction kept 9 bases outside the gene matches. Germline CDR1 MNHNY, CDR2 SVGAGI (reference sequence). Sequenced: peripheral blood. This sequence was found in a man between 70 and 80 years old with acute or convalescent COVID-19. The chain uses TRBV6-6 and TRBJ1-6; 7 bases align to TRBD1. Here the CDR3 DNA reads TGTGCCAGCAGTTACTCGTCCGACAGGGCCCCCTCACCCCTCCACTTT. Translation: CASSYSSDRAPSPLHF.